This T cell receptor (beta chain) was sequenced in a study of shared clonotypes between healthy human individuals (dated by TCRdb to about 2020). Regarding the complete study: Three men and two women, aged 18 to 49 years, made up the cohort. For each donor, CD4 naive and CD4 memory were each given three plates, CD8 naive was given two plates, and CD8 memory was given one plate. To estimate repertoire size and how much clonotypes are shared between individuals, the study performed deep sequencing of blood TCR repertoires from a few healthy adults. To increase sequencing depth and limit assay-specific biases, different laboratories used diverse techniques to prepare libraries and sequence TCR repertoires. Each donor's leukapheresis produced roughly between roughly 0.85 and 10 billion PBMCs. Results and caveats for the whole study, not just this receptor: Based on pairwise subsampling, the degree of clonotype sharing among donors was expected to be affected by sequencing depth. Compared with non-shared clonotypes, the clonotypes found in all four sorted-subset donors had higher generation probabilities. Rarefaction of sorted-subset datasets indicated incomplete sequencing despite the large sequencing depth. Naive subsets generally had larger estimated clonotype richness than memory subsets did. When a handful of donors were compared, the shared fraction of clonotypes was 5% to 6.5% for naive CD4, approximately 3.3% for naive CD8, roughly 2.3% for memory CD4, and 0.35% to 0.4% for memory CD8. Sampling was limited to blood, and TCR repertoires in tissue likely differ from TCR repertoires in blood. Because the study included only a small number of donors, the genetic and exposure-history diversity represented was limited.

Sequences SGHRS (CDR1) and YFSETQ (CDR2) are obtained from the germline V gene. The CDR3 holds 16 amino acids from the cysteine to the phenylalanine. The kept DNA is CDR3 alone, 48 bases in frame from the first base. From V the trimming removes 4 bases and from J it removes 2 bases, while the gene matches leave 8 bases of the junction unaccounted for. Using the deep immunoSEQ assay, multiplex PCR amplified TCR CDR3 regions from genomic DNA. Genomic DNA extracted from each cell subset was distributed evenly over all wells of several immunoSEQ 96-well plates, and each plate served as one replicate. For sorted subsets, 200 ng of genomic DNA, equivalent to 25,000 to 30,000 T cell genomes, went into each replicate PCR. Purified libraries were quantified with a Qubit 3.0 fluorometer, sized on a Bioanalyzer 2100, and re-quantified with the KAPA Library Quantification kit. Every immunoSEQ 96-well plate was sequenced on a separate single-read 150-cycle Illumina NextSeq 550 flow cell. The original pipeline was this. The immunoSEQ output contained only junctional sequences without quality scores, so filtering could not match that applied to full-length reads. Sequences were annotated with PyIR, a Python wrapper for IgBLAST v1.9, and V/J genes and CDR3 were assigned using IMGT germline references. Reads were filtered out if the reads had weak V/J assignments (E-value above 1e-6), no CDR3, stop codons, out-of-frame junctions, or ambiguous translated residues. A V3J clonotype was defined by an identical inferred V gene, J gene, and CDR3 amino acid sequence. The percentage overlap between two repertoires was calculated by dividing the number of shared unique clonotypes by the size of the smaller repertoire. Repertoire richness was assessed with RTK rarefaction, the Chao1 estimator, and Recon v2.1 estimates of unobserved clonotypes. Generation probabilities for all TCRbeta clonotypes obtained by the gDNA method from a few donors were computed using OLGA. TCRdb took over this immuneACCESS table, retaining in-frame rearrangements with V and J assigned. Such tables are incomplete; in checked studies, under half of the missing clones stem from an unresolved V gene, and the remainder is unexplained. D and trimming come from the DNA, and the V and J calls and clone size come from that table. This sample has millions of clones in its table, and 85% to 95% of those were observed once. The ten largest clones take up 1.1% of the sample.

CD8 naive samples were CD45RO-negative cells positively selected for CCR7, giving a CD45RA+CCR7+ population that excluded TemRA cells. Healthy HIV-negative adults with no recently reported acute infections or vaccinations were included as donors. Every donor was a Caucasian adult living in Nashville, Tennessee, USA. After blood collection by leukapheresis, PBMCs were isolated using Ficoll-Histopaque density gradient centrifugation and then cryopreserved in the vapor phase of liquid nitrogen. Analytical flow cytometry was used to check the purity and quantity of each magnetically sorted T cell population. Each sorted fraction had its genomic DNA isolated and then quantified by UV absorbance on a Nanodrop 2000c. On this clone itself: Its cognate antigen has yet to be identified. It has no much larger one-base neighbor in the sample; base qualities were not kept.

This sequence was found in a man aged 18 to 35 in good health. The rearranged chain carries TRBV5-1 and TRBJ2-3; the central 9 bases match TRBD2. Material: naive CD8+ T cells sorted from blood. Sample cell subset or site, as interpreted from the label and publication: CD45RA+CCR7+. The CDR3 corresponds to CASSPSSGGTTDTQYF. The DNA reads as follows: TGCGCCAGCAGCCCCAGTAGCGGGGGAACCACAGATACGCAGTATTTT.